A selection of T cell receptor beta chains follows, all from one sample in a study of CD49a tissue-resident CD8 T cells in human skin. Using immunoSEQ multiplex PCR, the repertoire was profiled, and TCRdb retains in-frame clones only, with some absent. The table includes about 1,500 clones, roughly 69% detected once. The material sequenced was CLA- CD8+ effector memory T cells sorted from blood. The receptor source for this set is a human donor in good health. Each CDR3 is given with its conserved first and last residue. A D gene is named only where the DNA matches it firmly. The size of a clone is reported for some rows only, either as once, few or many, or as a class for expanded clones.

>TRBD2|few|TRBV7-8
CASSLTGGGNGDTQYF
>.|few|TRBV21-1
CASSRTTGVGANVLTF
>TRBD2|.|TRBV27
CASSVSGTMGTQYF
>TRBD2|large|TRBV6-4
CASSESRLAGDTGELFF
>.|few|TRBV6-4
CASSDSQGEGNEQFF
>.|hyperexpanded|TRBV7-9
CASSLVNGEQYF
>.|.|TRBV6-4
CASSPGGGANEQFF
>TRBD2|.|TRBV15
CATSRDSGGPYEQYF
>TRBD1|.|TRBV5-4
CASSLAGGTGLVYGYTF
>.|.|TRBV28
CASSLGQGDTDTQYF
>TRBD2|few|TRBV4-2
CASSQAAGDPTGELFF
>.|.|TRBV10-2
CASSEREDGGNTIYF
>.|.|TRBV11-2
CASSLSGAAPTYEQYF
>.|.|TRBV7-8
CASSSRSYEQYF
>.|few|TRBV6-1
CASSVKSGAYNEQFF